This is a list of T cell receptor beta chains from one sample in a study of T cell responses to AZD1222 COVID-19 vaccine. The assay was immunoSEQ multiplex PCR, and TCRdb's table has in-frame clones only and misses some. The sample shows approximately 80,000 clones, 90% of them seen only once. The specimen was peripheral blood, collected on day 0 of AZD1222 vaccination. These receptors were taken from an adult in good health. Each CDR3 is given with its conserved first and last residue. Each record gives: clone size, V gene, J gene, D gene, CDR3 DNA, CDR3 protein. The D gene is left open where the match is weak. Only part of the rows carry a size: once, few, many, or a class if the clone is expanded.

-	TRBV7-9	TRBJ1-2	-	TGTGCCAGCAGCTTAGTTTCGGCGGGGGGTGGCTATGGCTACACCTTC	CASSLVSAGGGYGYTF
-	TRBV7-2	TRBJ1-2	TRBD1	TGTGCCAGCAGCTCCCGTGACAGGGGATCCCACTATGGCTACACCTTC	CASSSRDRGSHYGYTF
-	TRBV5-5	TRBJ2-1	TRBD1	TGTGCCAGCAGTGAATTTTTGGGGACAGGGGGCTACAATGAGCAGTTCTTC	CASSEFLGTGGYNEQFF
-	TRBV11-2	TRBJ1-1	-	TGTGCCAGCAGCTTAGGGGTGTCTGAAGCTTTCTTT	CASSLGVSEAFF
-	TRBV11-2	TRBJ1-6	-	TGTGCCAGCAGCTCCGGGCGGTTTGGCTCCTATAATTCACCCCTCCACTTT	CASSSGRFGSYNSPLHF
-	TRBV3-1/TRBV3-2	TRBJ1-1	-	TGTGCCAGCAGCCAAGGAGCCGGGGGACGGTCTGAAGCTTTCTTT	CASSQGAGGRSEAFF
-	TRBV10-3	TRBJ1-2	TRBD1	TGTGCCATCAGCCCGGGACAGGGGGCAAGCTACACCTTC	CAISPGQGASYTF
-	TRBV4-1	TRBJ1-1	TRBD1	TGCGCCAGCAGCCCCGGACAGGGGGGGTGGAGAGTTGAAGCTTTCTTT	CASSPGQGGWRVEAFF
-	TRBV29-1	TRBJ1-4	-	TGCAGCGTCGGGGATGCCGGTGAAAAACTGTTTTTT	CSVGDAGEKLFF
-	TRBV11-3	TRBJ2-4	TRBD1	TGTGCCAGCAGCTCCGTGGCGGACAGGGGTAACATTCAGTACTTC	CASSSVADRGNIQYF
-	TRBV12-5	TRBJ1-1	-	TGTGCTAGTGGTTTGGTAATGGCACCAGAGAACACTGAAGCTTTCTTT	CASGLVMAPENTEAFF
-	TRBV4-1	TRBJ2-7	TRBD1	TGCGCCAGCAGGTCTCCGGGACAGAACTACGAGCAGTACTTC	CASRSPGQNYEQYF
-	TRBV7-9	TRBJ1-1	TRBD1	TGTGCCAGCAGCCCGAAGACAGGGTCGGACACTGAAGCTTTCTTT	CASSPKTGSDTEAFF
-	TRBV18	TRBJ2-7	TRBD2	TGTGCCAGCTCACCGGCGCGGGGGATGTCCTACGAGCAGTACTTC	CASSPARGMSYEQYF
-	TRBV11-1	TRBJ2-3	TRBD1	TGTGCCAGCAGCCAACAGGGGTTTACAGATACGCAGTATTTT	CASSQQGFTDTQYF
-	TRBV5-1	TRBJ2-5	-	TGCGCCAGCAGCACCGGGTCCCCGGGAGAGACCCAGTACTTC	CASSTGSPGETQYF
-	TRBV2	TRBJ1-1	-	TGTGCCAGCAGCTCCACAGGAAACACTGAAGCTTTCTTT	CASSSTGNTEAFF
once	TRBV28	TRBJ2-1	-	TGTGCCAGCAGTCCCGGACAGACTAACTACAATGAGCAGTTCTTC	CASSPGQTNYNEQFF
-	TRBV6-2/TRBV6-3	TRBJ2-7	-	TGTGCCAGCAGTTACTCGAAGGATTTCGGCAGGGATACTTACGAGCAGTACTTC	CASSYSKDFGRDTYEQYF
-	TRBV21-1	TRBJ1-2	-	TGTGCCAGCAACGACGCGGGTGGCTACACCTTC	CASNDAGGYTF
-	TRBV30	TRBJ1-1	-	TGTGCCTGGAAGTATCTCGGGGAAACTGAAGCTTTCTTT	CAWKYLGETEAFF
few	TRBV12-3/TRBV12-4	TRBJ1-6	-	TGTGCCAGCAGCCGCCTTCGAGGGGCCCTCCACTTT	CASSRLRGALHF
-	TRBV12-3/TRBV12-4	TRBJ1-1	-	TGTGCCAGCAGCTTAGGGGTAGGAGCTTTCTTT	CASSLGVGAFF
-	TRBV2	TRBJ1-6	-	TGTGCCAGCAGTGAATTGGGGGGTTCACCCCTCCACTTT	CASSELGGSPLHF
-	TRBV19	TRBJ1-1	-	TGTGCCAGTAGTATAGCGGGGGTGACTGAAGCTTTCTTT	CASSIAGVTEAFF
-	TRBV5-1	TRBJ1-1	-	TGCGCCAGCAGCTCCCTAGGGGGGTCCACTGAAGCTTTCTTT	CASSSLGGSTEAFF
-	TRBV21-1	TRBJ1-5	-	TGTGCCAGCAGCCCTCCATTTCGAGCCAATCAGCCCCAGCATTTT	CASSPPFRANQPQHF
-	TRBV5-6	TRBJ1-1	-	TGTGCCTCAAAGCGGGAATGGGCCCTGAACACTGAAGCTTTCTTT	CASKREWALNTEAFF
-	TRBV12-3/TRBV12-4	TRBJ2-2	-	TGTGCCAGCAGTTTCGACACCGGGGAGCTGTTTTTT	CASSFDTGELFF
-	TRBV4-2	TRBJ1-1	-	TGTGCCAGCAGCCAAGAGACCGGGGTCACTGAAGCTTTCTTT	CASSQETGVTEAFF
-	TRBV7-3	TRBJ1-6	-	TGTGCCAGCAGCCCGGGGGTAATTCATAATTCACCCCTCCACTTT	CASSPGVIHNSPLHF
-	TRBV28	TRBJ2-5	TRBD2	TGTGCCAGCAGTACCCCAGGGGCTAGCGTTAGCGGGGGGGCCGGGAAGACCCAGTACTTC	CASSTPGASVSGGAGKTQYF
-	TRBV3-1/TRBV3-2	TRBJ2-2	TRBD1	TGTGCCAGCAGCCAGATGTGGGGACAGGGGTTCGGGGAGCTGTTTTTT	CASSQMWGQGFGELFF
-	TRBV2	TRBJ1-2	TRBD1	TGTGCCAGCAGTGGCGGCAGGGGGCTCCACAACTATGGCTACACCTTC	CASSGGRGLHNYGYTF
-	TRBV6-5	TRBJ1-5	-	TGTGCCAGCAGTATACGACTGGCTGGTCAGCCCCAGCATTTT	CASSIRLAGQPQHF
-	TRBV10-2	TRBJ1-1	-	TGCGCCAGCAGTGAGTCGAGGGGGGCTAAGTCTGAAGCTTTCTTT	CASSESRGAKSEAFF
-	TRBV5-1	TRBJ1-2	-	TGCGCCGTCAAGGGTGAAGGTGGCTACACCTTC	CAVKGEGGYTF